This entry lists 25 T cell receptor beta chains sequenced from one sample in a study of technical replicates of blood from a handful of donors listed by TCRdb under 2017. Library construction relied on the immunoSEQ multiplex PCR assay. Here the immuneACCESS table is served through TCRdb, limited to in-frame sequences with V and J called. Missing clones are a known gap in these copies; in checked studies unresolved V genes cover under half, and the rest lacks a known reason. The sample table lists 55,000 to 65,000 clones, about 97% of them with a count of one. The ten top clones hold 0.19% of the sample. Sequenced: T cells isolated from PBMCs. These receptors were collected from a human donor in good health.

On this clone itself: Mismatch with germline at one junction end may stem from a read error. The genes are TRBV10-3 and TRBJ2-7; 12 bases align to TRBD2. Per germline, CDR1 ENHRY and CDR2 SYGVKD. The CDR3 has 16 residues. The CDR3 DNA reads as TGTGCCATCAGTGAGTCCCAGACTAGCGGGGGCTACGGGCAGTACTTC. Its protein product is CAISESQTSGGYGQYF.

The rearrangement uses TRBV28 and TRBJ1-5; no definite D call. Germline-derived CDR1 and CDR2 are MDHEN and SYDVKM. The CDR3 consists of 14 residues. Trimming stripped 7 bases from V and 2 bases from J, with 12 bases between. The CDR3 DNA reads TGTGCCAGCATCGTCGGTGGTCGCAATCAGCCCCAGCATTTT. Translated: CASIVGGRNQPQHF.

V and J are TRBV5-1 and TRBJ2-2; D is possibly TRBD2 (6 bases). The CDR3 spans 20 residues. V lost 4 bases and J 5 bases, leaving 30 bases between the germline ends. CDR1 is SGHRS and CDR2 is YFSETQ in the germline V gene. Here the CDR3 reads CASSGGDGRVLLRKTGELFF. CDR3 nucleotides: TGCGCCAGCAGCGGAGGGGACGGCCGCGTCCTGTTAAGAAAAACCGGGGAGCTGTTTTTT.

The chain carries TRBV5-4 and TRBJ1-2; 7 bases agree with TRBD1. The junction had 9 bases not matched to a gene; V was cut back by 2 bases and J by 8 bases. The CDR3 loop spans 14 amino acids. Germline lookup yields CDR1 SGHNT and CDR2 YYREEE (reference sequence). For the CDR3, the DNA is TGTGCCAGCAGCTTATCCACAGGGGTGGAAGGCTACACCTTC. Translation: CASSLSTGVEGYTF.

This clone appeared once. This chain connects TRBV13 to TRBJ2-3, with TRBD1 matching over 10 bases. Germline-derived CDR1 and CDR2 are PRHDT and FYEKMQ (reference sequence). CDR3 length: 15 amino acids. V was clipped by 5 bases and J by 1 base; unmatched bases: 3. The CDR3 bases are TGTGCCAGCAGCCTCGGACAGGGGGGCACAGATACGCAGTATTTT. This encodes CASSLGQGGTDTQYF.

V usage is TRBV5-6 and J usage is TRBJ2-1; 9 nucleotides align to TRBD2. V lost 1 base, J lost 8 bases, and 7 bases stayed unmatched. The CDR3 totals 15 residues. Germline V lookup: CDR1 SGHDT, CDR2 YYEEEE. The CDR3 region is CASSLIAGVAHEQFF. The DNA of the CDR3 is TGTGCCAGCAGCTTGATAGCGGGAGTCGCCCATGAGCAGTTCTTC.

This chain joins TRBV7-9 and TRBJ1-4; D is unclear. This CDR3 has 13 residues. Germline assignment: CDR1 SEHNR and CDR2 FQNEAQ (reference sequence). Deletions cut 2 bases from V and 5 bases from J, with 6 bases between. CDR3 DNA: TGTGCCAGCAGCTTAAAGCTAAATGAAAAACTGTTTTTT. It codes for CASSLKLNEKLFF.

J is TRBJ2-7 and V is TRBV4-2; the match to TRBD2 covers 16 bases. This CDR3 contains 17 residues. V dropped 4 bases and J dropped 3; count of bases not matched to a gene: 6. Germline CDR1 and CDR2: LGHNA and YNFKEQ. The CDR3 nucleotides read TGTGCCAGCAGCCTCGGGACTAGCGGGGGGGCTGGCTACGAGCAGTACTTC. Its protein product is CASSLGTSGGAGYEQYF.

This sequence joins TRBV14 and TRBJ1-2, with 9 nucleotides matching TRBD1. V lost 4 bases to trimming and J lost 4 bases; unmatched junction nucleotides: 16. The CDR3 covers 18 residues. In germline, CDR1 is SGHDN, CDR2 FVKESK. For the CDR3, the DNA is TGTGCCAGCAGCCGAGGCCCAACTGGACAGGGGCCGGGCTATGGCTACACCTTC. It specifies CASSRGPTGQGPGYGYTF.

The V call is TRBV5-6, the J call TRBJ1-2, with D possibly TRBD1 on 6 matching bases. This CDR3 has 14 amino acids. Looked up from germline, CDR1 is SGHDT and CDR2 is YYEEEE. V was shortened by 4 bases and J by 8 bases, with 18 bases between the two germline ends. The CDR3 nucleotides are TGTGCCAGCAGCCGCCGAGGGGGGGGAGGAGGCTACACCTTC. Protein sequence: CASSRRGGGGGYTF.

As DNA, the CDR3 is TGTGCCAGCAGCACAGACAGGGCTTATGAAAAACTGTTTTTT. The encoded protein is CASSTDRAYEKLFF. The chain links TRBV7-8 to TRBJ1-4; 7 nucleotides line up with TRBD1. The CDR3 has 14 residues. Germline values: CDR1 SGHVS, CDR2 FQNEAQ. V dropped 5 bases and J dropped 6; count of bases not matched to a gene: 6.

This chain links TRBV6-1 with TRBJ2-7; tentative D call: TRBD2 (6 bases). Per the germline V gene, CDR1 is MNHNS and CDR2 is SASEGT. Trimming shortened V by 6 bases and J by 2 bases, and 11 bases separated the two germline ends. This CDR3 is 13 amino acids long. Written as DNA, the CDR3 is TGTGCCAGCAGCCGGGAGAAAGCCTACGAGCAGTACTTC. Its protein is CASSREKAYEQYF.

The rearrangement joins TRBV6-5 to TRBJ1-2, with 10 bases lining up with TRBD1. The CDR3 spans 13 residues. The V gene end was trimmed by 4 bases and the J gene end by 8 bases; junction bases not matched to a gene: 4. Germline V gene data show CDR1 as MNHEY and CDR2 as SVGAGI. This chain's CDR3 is CASSLTGGSGYTF. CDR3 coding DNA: TGTGCCAGCAGTTTGACAGGGGGCAGCGGCTACACCTTC.

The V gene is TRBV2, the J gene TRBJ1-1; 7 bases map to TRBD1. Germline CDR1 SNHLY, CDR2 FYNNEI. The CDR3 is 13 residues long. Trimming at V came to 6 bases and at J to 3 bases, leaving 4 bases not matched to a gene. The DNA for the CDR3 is TGTGCCAGCAGCCAGGGGGAGGACACTGAAGCTTTCTTT. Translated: CASSQGEDTEAFF.

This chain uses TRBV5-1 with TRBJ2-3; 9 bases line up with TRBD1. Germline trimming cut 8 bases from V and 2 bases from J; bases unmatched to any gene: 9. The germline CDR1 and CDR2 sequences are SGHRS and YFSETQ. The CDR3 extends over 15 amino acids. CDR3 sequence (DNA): TGCGCCAGTTCTCAACTACAGGGGGCCACAGATACGCAGTATTTT. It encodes CASSQLQGATDTQYF.

CDR3 coding DNA: TGTGCCAGCAGTTCCGGGACAGGGGGCCTCAATGAGCAGTTCTTC. Amino acids: CASSSGTGGLNEQFF. The V call is TRBV6-5, the J call TRBJ2-1; 12 nucleotides align to TRBD1. Losses at the gene ends were 4 bases for V and 6 bases for J; bases not matched to a gene: 4. Germline V gene data show CDR1 as MNHEY and CDR2 as SVGAGI. This CDR3 region has 15 residues.

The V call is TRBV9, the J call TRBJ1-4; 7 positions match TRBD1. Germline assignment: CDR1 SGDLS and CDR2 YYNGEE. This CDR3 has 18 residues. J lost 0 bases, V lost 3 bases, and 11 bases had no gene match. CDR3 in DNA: TGTGCCAGCAGCGGGTCTCGACAGGGAATCGCAACTAATGAAAAACTGTTTTTT. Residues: CASSGSRQGIATNEKLFF.

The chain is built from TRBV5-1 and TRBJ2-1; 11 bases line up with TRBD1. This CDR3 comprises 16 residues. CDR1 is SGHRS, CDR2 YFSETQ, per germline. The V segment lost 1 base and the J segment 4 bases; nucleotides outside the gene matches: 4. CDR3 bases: TGCGCCAGCAGCTTGCCGGGACAGGGGGGGTACAATGAGCAGTTCTTC. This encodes CASSLPGQGGYNEQFF.

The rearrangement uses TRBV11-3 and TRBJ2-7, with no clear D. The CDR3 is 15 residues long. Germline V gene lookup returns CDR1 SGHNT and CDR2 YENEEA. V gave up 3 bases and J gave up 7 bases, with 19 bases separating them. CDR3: CASSLYYRIPGEQYF. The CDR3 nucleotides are TGTGCCAGCAGCTTGTATTACCGAATTCCCGGGGAGCAGTACTTC.

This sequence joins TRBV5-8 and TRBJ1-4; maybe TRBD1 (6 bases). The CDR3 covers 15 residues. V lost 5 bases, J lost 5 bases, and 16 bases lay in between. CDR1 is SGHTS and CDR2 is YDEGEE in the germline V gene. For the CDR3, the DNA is TGTGCCAGCAGACGCAGACAGGCCTTAAATGAAAAACTGTTTTTT. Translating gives CASRRRQALNEKLFF.

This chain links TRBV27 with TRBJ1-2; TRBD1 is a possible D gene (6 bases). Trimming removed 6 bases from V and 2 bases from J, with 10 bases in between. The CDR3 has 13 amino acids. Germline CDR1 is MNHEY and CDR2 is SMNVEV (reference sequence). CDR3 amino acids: CASRDTGNYGYTF. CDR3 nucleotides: TGTGCCAGCAGAGACACAGGGAACTATGGCTACACCTTC.

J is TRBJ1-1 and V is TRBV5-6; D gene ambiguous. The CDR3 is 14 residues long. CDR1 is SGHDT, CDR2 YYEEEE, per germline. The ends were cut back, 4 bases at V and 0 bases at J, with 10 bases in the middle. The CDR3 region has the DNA TGTGCCAGCAGCGGCGGACTCTTGAACACTGAAGCTTTCTTT. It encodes CASSGGLLNTEAFF.

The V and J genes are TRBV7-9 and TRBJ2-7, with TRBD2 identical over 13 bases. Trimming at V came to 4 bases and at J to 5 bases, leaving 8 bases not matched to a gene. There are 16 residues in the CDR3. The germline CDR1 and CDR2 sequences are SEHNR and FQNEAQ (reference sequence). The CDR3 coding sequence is TGTGCCAGCAGCTCACCGAGGACTAGCGGGAGCCACGAGCAGTACTTC. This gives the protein CASSSPRTSGSHEQYF.

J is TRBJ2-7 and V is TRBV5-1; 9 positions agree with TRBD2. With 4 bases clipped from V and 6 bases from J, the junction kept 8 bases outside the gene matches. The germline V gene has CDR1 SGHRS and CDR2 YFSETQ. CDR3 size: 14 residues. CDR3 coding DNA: TGCGCCAGCAGCACCGGGACTAGCAGCACCGAGCAGTACTTC. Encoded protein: CASSTGTSSTEQYF.

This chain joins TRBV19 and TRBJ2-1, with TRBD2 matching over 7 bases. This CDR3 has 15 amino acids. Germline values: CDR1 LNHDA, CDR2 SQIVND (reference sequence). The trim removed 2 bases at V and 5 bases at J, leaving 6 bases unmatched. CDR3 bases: TGTGCCAGTAGTATAACAAGCGGGACTAACAATGAGCAGTTCTTC. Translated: CASSITSGTNNEQFF.